This T cell receptor (beta chain) was documented in a study of CD8 T cells in ankylosing spondylitis. Study-level points and caveats: Apparently characteristic of ankylosing spondylitis blood was a TCR beta motif (eight highly homologous variants).

With V trimmed by 4 bases and J by 4 bases, 10 bases remained unmatched. The CDR3 spans 16 residues. CDR1 and CDR2 from the germline V gene are SGDLS and YYNGEE. Regarding this clonotype: The antigen is undetermined. One base away lies a much larger clone, so this may be a sequencing read error.

Libraries of TCR beta came from quantitative 5'-RACE with molecular barcodes. TCRdb re-derived calls from the 5' RACE reads in MiXCR, one entry per CDR3 protein. The sample comprises around 40,000 distinct CDR3 sequences, around 2.9% of which are singletons, and approximately 4.5% rests with the top ten. The chain uses TRBV9 and TRBJ2-1, with 8 bases fitting TRBD2. The specimen was blood, either unsorted or a sorted T cell fraction (not recorded which). This TCR came from a male donor with ankylosing spondylitis or in good health (not recorded which). Here the CDR3 DNA reads TGTGCCAGCAGCTCCACTATCGGGAGGGTGTACAATGAGCAGTTCTTC. Translation: CASSSTIGRVYNEQFF.